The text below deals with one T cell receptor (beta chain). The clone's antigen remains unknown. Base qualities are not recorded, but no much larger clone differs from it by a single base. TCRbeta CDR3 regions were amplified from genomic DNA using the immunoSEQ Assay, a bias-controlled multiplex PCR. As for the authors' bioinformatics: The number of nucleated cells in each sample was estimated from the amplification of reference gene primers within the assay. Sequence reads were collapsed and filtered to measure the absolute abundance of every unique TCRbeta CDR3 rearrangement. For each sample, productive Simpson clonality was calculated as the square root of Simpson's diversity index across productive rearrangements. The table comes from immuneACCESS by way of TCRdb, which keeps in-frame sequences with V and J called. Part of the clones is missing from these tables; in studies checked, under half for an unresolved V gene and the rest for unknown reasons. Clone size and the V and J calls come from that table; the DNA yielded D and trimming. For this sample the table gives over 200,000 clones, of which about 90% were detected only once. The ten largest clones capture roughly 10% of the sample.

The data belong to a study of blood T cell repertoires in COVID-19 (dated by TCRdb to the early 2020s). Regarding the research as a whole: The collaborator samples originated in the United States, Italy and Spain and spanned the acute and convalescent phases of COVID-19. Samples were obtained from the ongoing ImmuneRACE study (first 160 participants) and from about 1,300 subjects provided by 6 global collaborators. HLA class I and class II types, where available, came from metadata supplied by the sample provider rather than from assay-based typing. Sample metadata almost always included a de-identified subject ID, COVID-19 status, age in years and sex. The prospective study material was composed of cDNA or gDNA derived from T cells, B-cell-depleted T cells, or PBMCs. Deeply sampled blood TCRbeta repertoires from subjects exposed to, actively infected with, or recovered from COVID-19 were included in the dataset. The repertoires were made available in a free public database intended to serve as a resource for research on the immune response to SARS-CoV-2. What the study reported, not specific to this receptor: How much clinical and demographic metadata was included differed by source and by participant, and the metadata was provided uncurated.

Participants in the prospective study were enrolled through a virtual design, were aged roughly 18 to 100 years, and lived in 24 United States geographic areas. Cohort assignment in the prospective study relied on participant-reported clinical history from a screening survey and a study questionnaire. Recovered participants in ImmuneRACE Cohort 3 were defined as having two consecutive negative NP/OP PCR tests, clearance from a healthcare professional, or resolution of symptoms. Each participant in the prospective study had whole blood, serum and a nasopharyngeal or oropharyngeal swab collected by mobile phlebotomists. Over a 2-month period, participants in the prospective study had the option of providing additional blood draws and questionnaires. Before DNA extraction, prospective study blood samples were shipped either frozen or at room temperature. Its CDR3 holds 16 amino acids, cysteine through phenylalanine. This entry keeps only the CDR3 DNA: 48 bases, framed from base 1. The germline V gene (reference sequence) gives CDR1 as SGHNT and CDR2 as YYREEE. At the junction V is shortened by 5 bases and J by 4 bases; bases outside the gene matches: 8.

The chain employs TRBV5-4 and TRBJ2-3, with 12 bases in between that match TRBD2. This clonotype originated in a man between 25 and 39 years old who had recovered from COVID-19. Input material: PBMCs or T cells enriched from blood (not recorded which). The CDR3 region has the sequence CASSLRASGRADTQYF. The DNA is TGTGCCAGCAGTTTGCGGGCTAGCGGGAGGGCAGATACGCAGTATTTT.